These 6 T cell receptor beta chains came from one sample sequenced in a study of shared clonotypes between healthy human individuals. TCRdb keeps only in-frame clones here, not all; method: immunoSEQ multiplex PCR. The sample lists some 2,000,000 clones, roughly 95% occurring once. Sequenced input: naive CD4+ T cells sorted from blood. Described subset: CD45RA+ positively selected. Receptors were obtained from a man younger than 35 in good health.

The V call is TRBV19, the J call TRBJ2-4; TRBD2 is a possible D gene (6 bases). Germline CDR1 and CDR2: LNHDA and SQIVND (reference sequence). This CDR3 comprises 14 residues. Trimming stripped 6 bases from V and 2 bases from J, with 11 bases between. CDR3: CASRSGGSKNIQYF. DNA for the CDR3: TGTGCCAGTAGGAGTGGGGGGTCCAAAAACATTCAGTACTTC.

This clone appeared once. At the DNA level, this CDR3 is encoded by other sequences in the same sample as well. CDR3 residues: CASSYEGGRTDTQYF. The CDR3 DNA sequence: TGTGCCAGCAGTTACGAGGGGGGGCGCACAGATACGCAGTATTTT. The chain uses TRBV6-5 and TRBJ2-3; maybe TRBD2 (7 bases). Trimming left V 2 bases short and J 1 base short, with 10 bases between. CDR3 length: 15 residues. Germline CDR1 MNHEY, CDR2 SVGAGI.

The rearrangement links TRBV6-5 to TRBJ1-2; D is perhaps TRBD1 (5 bases). The V gene's germline CDR1 is MNHEY and CDR2 SVGAGI. The CDR3 spans 12 residues. V shed 4 bases and J shed 7 bases, with 10 bases lying between them. The CDR3: CASSSRGGGYTF. The CDR3 bases are TGTGCCAGCAGTTCCCGGGGGGGTGGCTACACCTTC.

Here the CDR3 reads CASSLAPGQGPNTQYF. The CDR3 DNA sequence: TGTGCCAGCAGCTTGGCCCCGGGACAGGGGCCTAATACGCAGTATTTT. The chain combines TRBV5-6 with TRBJ2-3; TRBD1 agrees at 10 bases. From germline, CDR1 is SGHDT and CDR2 YYEEEE. The CDR3 totals 16 residues. J gave up 7 bases and V 0 bases, and 8 bases lay outside the gene matches.

Points on this clone: The same CDR3 is also encoded by other DNA sequences in this sample. The chain couples TRBV5-1 to TRBJ1-4; a possible D gene is TRBD1 (5 bases). V shed 0 bases and J shed 4 bases, with 10 bases lying between them. Per germline, CDR1 SGHRS and CDR2 YFSETQ. The CDR3 is 15 amino acids. The CDR3 region has the DNA TGCGCCAGCAGCTTGGAAGGGGCCTATAATGAAAAACTGTTTTTT. Its translation: CASSLEGAYNEKLFF.

This sequence joins TRBV7-5 and TRBJ2-6. TRBV7-5 is a pseudogene locus. This CDR3 has 18 amino acids. The CDR3, as DNA: TGTGCCAGAAGCACGGCCGCCCCGGGGGCCTCTGGGGCCAACGTCCTGACTTTC. It specifies CARSTAAPGASGANVLTF.